Listed below are T cell receptor beta chains from one sample, sequenced in a study of T cells in Graves' hyperthyroidism and ophthalmopathy. MiXCR, applied by TCRdb to the multiplex PCR reads, yields one record per CDR3 protein. The sample includes 500,000 to 700,000 distinct CDR3 sequences, around 17% seen only once; the top ten take 15% to 20%. Sequenced sample: blood. Receptors originate from a woman aged 18-29 years with Graves' hyperthyroidism. CDR3s leave out the opening cysteine and the closing phenylalanine or tryptophan.

V	J	CDR3
TRBV10-3	TRBJ1-1	AISEGRMRTEAF
TRBV6-5	TRBJ2-1	ASSYSIGLAYEQF
TRBV11-1	TRBJ2-1	ASSFLLAANEQF
TRBV20-1	TRBJ1-1	SAQPGTGHTEAF
TRBV18	TRBJ2-1	ASSPPIPGHPLYNEQF
TRBV7-2	TRBJ1-5	ASSLSSQVNQPQH
TRBV10-3	TRBJ2-2	AIRKNTANTGELF
TRBV11-2	TRBJ2-7	ASSFEGNPSYEQY
TRBV20-1	TRBJ1-1	SARGGGDTEAF
TRBV11-2	TRBJ2-5	ASSKVPGLIQETQY
TRBV30	TRBJ1-2	AWSVTGPPGYT
TRBV3-1	TRBJ2-1	ASSHPPGAGGYEQF
TRBV28	TRBJ2-2	ASTGLALDTGELF
TRBV27	TRBJ2-2	ASSLYWGRPNTGELF
TRBV10-2	TRBJ2-5	ASSESTSSQETQY
TRBV10-2	TRBJ1-1	ASSDAGGFDTEAF
TRBV5-6	TRBJ1-2	ASSPPPTGSYGYT
TRBV2	TRBJ2-1	ASRETLAGGWNEQF
TRBV28	TRBJ2-1	ASSLSRFGTSGYNEQF
TRBV12-5	TRBJ2-5	ASGLVLVGSGRQETQY
TRBV5-1	TRBJ2-3	ASSPKKAWSSTDTLDTQY
TRBV30	TRBJ2-7	AWSELADYEQY
TRBV6-2/TRBV6-3	TRBJ2-7	ASSYPKGQPIHPYEQY
TRBV24-1	TRBJ1-4	ATSDPRDIGAEKLF
TRBV27	TRBJ1-5	ASSRRQGAPSNQPQH
TRBV15	TRBJ1-5	ATARDRNDQPQH
TRBV30	TRBJ1-4	ACHAVLNEKLF
TRBV20-1	TRBJ2-7	SANFPASGTYEQY
TRBV7-9	TRBJ1-2	ASSLAGDYGYT